The 27 T cell receptor beta chains presented below share a single source sample, sequenced in a study of CD8 T cells in ankylosing spondylitis (dated by TCRdb to the late 2010s). The protocol used for the library was 5' RACE. The instrument given in TCRdb is Illumina HiSeq 2500. Starting from the raw public reads, TCRdb applied fastp trimming at Q25, assembled clones with MiXCR and retained in-frame beta chains. Identical CDR3 protein sequences are pooled into one entry, listed with their most common genes and DNA. Counted in this sample were tens of thousands of distinct CDR3 sequences; roughly 6.8% of them appeared once. The ten largest clones take up roughly a tenth of the sample. Sequencing was carried out using blood, either unsorted or a sorted T cell fraction (not recorded which). These receptors came from a male donor with ankylosing spondylitis or in good health (not recorded which).

This clonotype occurred many times. The chain combines TRBV4-1 with TRBJ2-1; D not certain. The CDR3 has 17 residues. Germline CDR1 reads MGHRA; CDR2 reads YSYEKL. Trimming cost V 3 bases and J 0 bases, with 15 bases left between them. The CDR3 DNA follows: TGCGCCAGCAGCCAGGCTATAGTCGGTAGCTCCTACAATGAGCAGTTCTTC. Protein product: CASSQAIVGSSYNEQFF.

In its sample, this clonotype was seen many times. The chain has TRBV2 and TRBJ1-2, with D possibly being TRBD1 (6 bases). CDR3 size: 18 residues. Per germline, CDR1 SNHLY and CDR2 FYNNEI. V gave up 3 bases and J gave up 8 bases, with 28 bases separating them. The CDR3 is CASSDARRQEVALYGYTF. The CDR3 DNA reads as TGTGCCAGCAGTGATGCTCGGAGACAGGAAGTCGCATTGTACGGCTACACCTTC.

At least ten counts were recorded for this clonotype. The chain links TRBV2 to TRBJ2-7, with D possibly matching TRBD2 (6 bases). This CDR3 contains 14 residues. Germline CDR1 and CDR2: SNHLY and FYNNEI. The V end lost 2 bases, the J end lost 0 bases, and 8 bases lay between the germline ends. The CDR3 reads CASSERESSYEQYF. The CDR3 nucleotides read TGTGCCAGCAGTGAACGGGAGAGCTCCTACGAGCAGTACTTC.

This clonotype was detected many times. This chain links TRBV20-1 with TRBJ2-1, with D possibly called TRBD1 or TRBD2 (5 bases each). Germline lookup yields CDR1 DFQATT and CDR2 SNEGSKA (reference sequence). V lost 6 bases to trimming and J lost 8 bases, with 26 bases between them. The length of the CDR3 is 16 residues. Written as DNA, the CDR3 is TGCAGTGCCAGAAATCCGGGGCTACGTTTGGATGATGAGCAGTTCTTC. Its translation: CSARNPGLRLDDEQFF.

Remarks on this clonotype: A much larger clone lies a single base off, so this may be a read error. The chain recombines TRBV4-1 with TRBJ2-2; tentatively, D is TRBD2 (5 bases). Germline V lookup: CDR1 MGHRA, CDR2 YSYEKL. V lost 4 bases and J lost 5, with 17 bases in between. CDR3 length: 16 residues. The CDR3 loop is CASSPGGRRGTGELFF. CDR3 bases: TGCGCCAGCAGCCCGGGTGGGAGACGGGGAACCGGGGAGCTGTTTTTT.

The CDR3 DNA follows: TGCGCCAGCAGCCCCACTAGCGGCTACAATGAGCAGTTCTTC. It encodes CASSPTSGYNEQFF. This chain connects TRBV5-1 to TRBJ2-1; 8 nucleotides agree with TRBD2. The CDR3 sequence is 14 residues long. Germline loops: CDR1 SGHRS, CDR2 YFSETQ. V lost 4 bases, J lost 3 bases, and 3 bases stayed unmatched.

Many counts were recorded for this clonotype. The chain uses TRBV29-1 and TRBJ2-3; 8 bases agree with TRBD2. CDR1 is SQVTM and CDR2 is ANQGSEA in the germline V gene. The CDR3 has 13 amino acids. V shed 0 bases, J shed 9 bases, and the junction held 5 bases outside the gene matches. Written as DNA, the CDR3 is TGCAGCGTTGAAGACGCACTAGCGGCAACGCAGTATTTT. Translation: CSVEDALAATQYF.

This clonotype showed up many times. This chain connects TRBV5-1 to TRBJ2-5, with a weak D call TRBD2 (6 bases). The length of the CDR3 is 16 residues. In germline, CDR1 is SGHRS, CDR2 YFSETQ. Trimming left V 3 bases short and J 1 base short, with 16 bases between. The CDR3 DNA reads TGCGCCAGCAGCTCCGGACCCCTGGGGGGCCAAGAGACCCAGTACTTC. Translating gives CASSSGPLGGQETQYF.

This clonotype was detected ten times or more. The gene calls are TRBV6-5 and TRBJ2-1; TRBD2 is a possible D gene (5 bases). Trimming stripped 2 bases from V and 8 bases from J, with 16 bases between. The CDR3 is 15 amino acids. Germline assignment: CDR1 MNHEY and CDR2 SVGAGI. The CDR3 reads CASSYEGGLRDEQFF. The CDR3 coding sequence is TGTGCCAGCAGTTACGAGGGCGGGCTGAGGGATGAGCAGTTCTTC.

This clonotype is medium-sized within its sample. V gene TRBV12-3 or TRBV12-4 combines with J gene TRBJ2-3, with D uncertain. V was shortened by 8 bases and J by 6 bases, with 15 bases between the two germline ends. The CDR3 loop spans 13 amino acids. The CDR3 bases are TGTGCCAGCCTCGTTGGGGTATCCGATACGCAGTATTTT. Encoded protein: CASLVGVSDTQYF.

This clonotype was counted a few times. This chain links TRBV28 with TRBJ2-5, with TRBD2 matching 8 bases. V lost 4 bases, J lost 5 bases, and 9 bases stayed unmatched. Germline CDR1 reads MDHEN; CDR2 reads SYDVKM. The CDR3 sequence is 15 residues long. CDR3 sequence reads: CASSSVLAGRETQYF. CDR3 nucleotides: TGTGCCAGCAGTTCCGTATTAGCGGGACGGGAGACCCAGTACTTC.

This clonotype was seen many times. V is TRBV18 and J is TRBJ2-7; D perhaps matches TRBD1 (5 bases). The germline V gene has CDR1 KGHSH and CDR2 LQKENI. With 0 bases removed from V and 3 bases from J, the gap between germline ends came to 9 bases. The CDR3 is made up of 14 amino acids. The CDR3 spells CASSPPDRFYEQYF. The CDR3 nucleotides are TGTGCCAGCTCACCACCCGACAGATTCTACGAGCAGTACTTC.

This clonotype was recorded many times. The rearrangement uses TRBV20-1 and TRBJ2-5; TRBD2 might be the D (5 bases). The CDR3 loop spans 11 amino acids. Germline lookup yields CDR1 DFQATT and CDR2 SNEGSKA (reference sequence). Trimming pared 7 bases from V and 4 bases from J, leaving 10 bases between. CDR3 DNA: TGCAGTGTGACTGCGGGAGAGACCCAGTACTTC. Its translation: CSVTAGETQYF.

In its sample, this clonotype ranks as medium-sized (0.01 to 0.1%). A read error may account for a junction end that differs from germline. This chain links TRBV6-6 with TRBJ2-7, with D possibly being TRBD2 (6 bases). This CDR3 comprises 18 residues. The germline V gene encodes CDR1 MNHNY and CDR2 SVGAGI (reference sequence). The CDR3 DNA follows: TGTGCCAGCAGTCACTCCGGGTCTGGTGCGGGGCCCTCCTACGAGCAGTACTTC. Protein sequence: CASSHSGSGAGPSYEQYF.

This clonotype was counted many times. The chain combines TRBV28 with TRBJ2-3, with TRBD2 as a possible D gene (6 bases). The CDR3 consists of 15 residues. Germline V gene data show CDR1 as MDHEN and CDR2 as SYDVKM. Trimming left V 5 bases short and J 0 bases short, with 12 bases between. In DNA, the CDR3 is TGTGCCAGCAGTAGAAGCGGGTCTAGCACAGATACGCAGTATTTT. It yields the protein CASSRSGSSTDTQYF.

The sample holds many counts of this clonotype. A read error may produce the germline difference seen at one junction end. This chain joins TRBV5-1 and TRBJ2-2; weak D call: TRBD2 (6 bases). The CDR3 covers 15 residues. The V gene's germline CDR1 is SGHRS and CDR2 YFSETQ. The CDR3 nucleotides are TGCGCCAGCAGGTTGGCTAGCGTGAACACCGGGGAGCTGTTTTTT. Translated, it gives CASRLASVNTGELFF.

Sample share makes this clonotype medium-sized (0.01 to 0.1%). The rearrangement joins TRBV20-1 to TRBJ2-6; no clear D gene. The CDR3 consists of 14 residues. V lost 3 bases and J 4 bases, leaving 10 bases between the germline ends. Germline V gene lookup returns CDR1 DFQATT and CDR2 SNEGSKA (reference sequence). The CDR3 loop is CSASQVSGANVLTF. DNA for the CDR3: TGCAGTGCTAGCCAGGTCTCAGGGGCCAACGTCCTGACTTTC.

This clonotype was seen ten or more times. The genes are TRBV12-3 or TRBV12-4 and TRBJ2-5; the D is unclear. This CDR3 is built from 14 residues. Trimming stripped 2 bases from V and 0 bases from J, with 7 bases between. CDR3 DNA: TGTGCCAGCAGTTTACCCCCTTACCAAGAGACCCAGTACTTC. Encoded protein: CASSLPPYQETQYF.

This clonotype was found many times. This chain links TRBV20-1 with TRBJ2-1; TRBD2 matches at 9 bases. Trimming cost V 6 bases and J 3 bases; bases outside gene matches: 6. The CDR3 is 14 residues long. Germline V gene data show CDR1 as DFQATT and CDR2 as SNEGSKA (reference sequence). The CDR3 DNA is TGCAGTGCGGATAGCGGGAGTGTCTACAATGAGCAGTTCTTC. Encoded protein: CSADSGSVYNEQFF.

This clonotype was recorded many times. This chain uses TRBV13 with TRBJ2-1; TRBD2 aligns across 7 bases. The CDR3 length is 18 residues. V gave up 5 bases and J gave up 5 bases; unmatched junction bases: 18. Germline CDR1 is PRHDT and CDR2 is FYEKMQ (reference sequence). The CDR3 region is CASSPFGATSRKNNEQFF. The CDR3 DNA is TGTGCCAGCAGCCCTTTTGGAGCGACTAGCAGGAAAAACAATGAGCAGTTCTTC. Variable domain in full (rest from reference TRBV13 and TRBJ2-1): AAGVIQSPRHLIKEKRETATLKCYPIPRHDTVYWYQQGPGQDPQFLISFYEKMQSDKGSIPDRFSAQQFSDYHSELNMSSLELGDSALYFCASSPFGATSRKNNEQFFGPGTRLTVL.

This clonotype was seen many times. The V and J genes are TRBV12-3 or TRBV12-4 and TRBJ1-3; the D is unclear. This CDR3 contains 13 residues. Between the trimmed V and J ends, which lost 3 bases and 9 bases, there was a span of 12 bases. CDR3 nucleotides: TGTGCCAGCAGTTTTGTTTCCTCGGGCACCATATATTTT. This codes for CASSFVSSGTIYF.

The chain links TRBV28 to TRBJ1-2, with D hard to call. Germline loops: CDR1 MDHEN, CDR2 SYDVKM. The germline V and J ends were trimmed by 6 bases and 8 bases, with 16 bases remaining between them. The CDR3 totals 13 residues. For the CDR3, the DNA is TGTGCCAGCAGCTTCCGCGCGGCGGGGGGCTACACCTTC. Its translation: CASSFRAAGGYTF.

This clonotype was observed many times. The J gene is TRBJ2-5, the V gene TRBV6-1, with 12 bases matching TRBD2. This CDR3 contains 15 residues. CDR1 and CDR2 (germline): MNHNS, SASEGT. The ends lost 7 bases at V and 3 bases at J; junction bases unmatched: 6. The CDR3 nucleotides read TGTGCCAGCAAGACTAGCGGGAGATCAGAAGAGACCCAGTACTTC. Translation gives CASKTSGRSEETQYF.

This clonotype was detected many times. The V and J genes are TRBV12-3 or TRBV12-4 and TRBJ1-1; TRBD1 matches at 9 bases. CDR3 length: 13 amino acids. V lost 7 bases to trimming and J lost 5 bases; unmatched junction nucleotides: 5. The CDR3 DNA reads as TGTGCCAGCAAAGACAGGGGGACGACTGAAGCTTTCTTT. Protein: CASKDRGTTEAFF.

This clonotype has ten or more counts. The chain joins TRBV6-1 to TRBJ2-7; D unresolved. The germline V and J ends were trimmed by 1 base and 4 bases, with 11 bases remaining between them. This CDR3 contains 14 residues. Germline V gene data show CDR1 as MNHNS and CDR2 as SASEGT. The CDR3 spells CASSEEASTYEQYF. The CDR3 DNA sequence: TGTGCCAGCAGTGAAGAAGCATCTACGTACGAGCAGTACTTC.

This clonotype has ten or more counts. The chain couples TRBV29-1 to TRBJ2-3; 9 nucleotides agree with TRBD2. Looked up from germline, CDR1 is SQVTM and CDR2 is ANQGSEA. V lost 5 bases, J lost 0 bases, and 6 bases stayed unmatched. This CDR3 has 15 amino acids. CDR3 sequence: CSVLFAGGSTDTQYF. CDR3 DNA sequence: TGCAGCGTTTTATTTGCGGGAGGGAGCACAGATACGCAGTATTTT.

This clonotype was found a few times. The V call is TRBV5-6, the J call TRBJ1-1; no clear D gene. Germline assignment: CDR1 SGHDT and CDR2 YYEEEE. Trimming took off 2 bases at V and 4 bases at J, with 15 bases between the two ends. The CDR3 has 15 amino acids. The CDR3 loop reads CASSFDGRISTEAFF. The DNA for the CDR3 is TGTGCCAGCAGCTTTGACGGCAGAATTTCCACTGAAGCTTTCTTT.